The 24 T cell receptor beta chains below were found in one sample sequenced in a study of blood T cell repertoires in COVID-19. Generated by immunoSEQ multiplex PCR, the TCRdb table keeps only in-frame clones and is missing some. The table has 120,000 or so clones, around 85% seen once. The material sequenced was peripheral blood. The source of these receptors is a man aged 60 to 75 with acute or convalescent COVID-19.

The CDR3 DNA is TGTGCCAGCAGCCGTCCAAAGGCAGGGTCCCAGCATTTT. Protein sequence: CASSRPKAGSQHF. The chain has TRBV6-2 or TRBV6-3 and TRBJ1-5; TRBD1 might be the D (5 bases). Germline V CDR1 and CDR2: MNHEY, SVGEGT. Trimming took off 6 bases at V and 11 bases at J, with 17 bases between the two ends. CDR3 size: 13 residues.

The chain joins TRBV4-3 to TRBJ2-7, with TRBD1 identical over 9 bases. This CDR3 spans 18 amino acids. Germline loops: CDR1 LGHNA, CDR2 YSLEER. After removal of 4 bases from V and 2 bases from J, the junction contained 15 bases not matched to a gene. The CDR3 sequence is CASSPSRGKTGGAYEQYF. DNA of the CDR3: TGCGCCAGCAGCCCTTCCCGGGGGAAGACAGGGGGTGCCTACGAGCAGTACTTC.

The chain links TRBV7-2 to TRBJ2-1, with D tentatively TRBD2 (5 bases). Trimming left V 7 bases short and J 7 bases short, with 11 bases between. The CDR3 totals 12 residues. CDR1 and CDR2 (germline): SGHTA, FQGNSA. The CDR3 loop reads CASNDPGNEQFF. CDR3 DNA: TGTGCCAGCAACGATCCGGGGAATGAGCAGTTCTTC.

The chain recombines TRBV29-1 with TRBJ2-7, with TRBD2 matching 10 bases. Losses at the gene ends were 2 bases for V and 6 bases for J; bases not matched to a gene: 7. Germline V CDR1 and CDR2: SQVTM, ANQGSEA. The CDR3 runs to 14 residues. In DNA, the CDR3 is TGCAGCGTTGAACCCCTAGCGGGAGAGGGCGAGCAGTACTTC. It is translated as CSVEPLAGEGEQYF.

This clone appeared a single time. The rearrangement links TRBV15 to TRBJ2-1; D perhaps matches TRBD2 (6 bases). The V and J ends lost 3 bases and 4 bases respectively, with 13 bases between them. This CDR3 contains 15 residues. Germline lookup yields CDR1 LNHNV and CDR2 YYDKDF (reference sequence). CDR3 in amino acids: CATSSGLQPYNEQFF. The CDR3 nucleotides read TGTGCCACCAGCAGTGGACTACAGCCTTACAATGAGCAGTTCTTC.

This chain links TRBV19 with TRBJ1-2; TRBD1 matches 8 bases. Germline lookup yields CDR1 LNHDA and CDR2 SQIVND (reference sequence). J was trimmed by 3 bases and V by 5 bases; bases with no gene match: 8. The CDR3 sequence is 15 residues long. This chain's CDR3 is CASSFSSTGDYGYTF. The DNA for the CDR3 is TGTGCCAGTAGTTTCTCCTCGACAGGGGACTATGGCTACACCTTC.

V is TRBV15 and J is TRBJ1-5; no definite D call. This CDR3 region has 16 residues. Trimming took off 0 bases at V and 4 bases at J, with 13 bases between the two ends. Germline V CDR1 and CDR2: LNHNV, YYDKDF (reference sequence). CDR3 coding DNA: TGTGCCACCAGCAGAGATCGCGGCAGCCTAAATCAGCCCCAGCATTTT. Encoded protein: CATSRDRGSLNQPQHF.

The chain couples TRBV7-8 to TRBJ2-1; TRBD2 matches at 13 bases. Germline lookup yields CDR1 SGHVS and CDR2 FQNEAQ. The junction had 6 bases not matched to a gene; V was cut back by 0 bases and J by 7 bases. The CDR3 has 17 residues. The DNA for the CDR3 is TGTGCCAGCAGCTTAGCCCGACTAGCGGGGGGCTTGAATGAGCAGTTCTTC. Encoded protein: CASSLARLAGGLNEQFF.

The chain employs TRBV5-4 and TRBJ2-5, with 7 bases matching TRBD2. Losses at the gene ends were 1 base for V and 0 bases for J; bases not matched to a gene: 3. Germline assignment: CDR1 SGHNT and CDR2 YYREEE (reference sequence). The CDR3 is made up of 15 amino acids. The CDR3 loop reads CASSLKAGYQETQYF. CDR3 sequence (DNA): TGTGCCAGCAGCTTGAAAGCGGGGTACCAAGAGACCCAGTACTTC.

The CDR3 region has the DNA TGTGCCAGCAGCTTATCCACAGGGTCGGGCACTGAAGCTTTCTTT. Translation gives CASSLSTGSGTEAFF. The chain couples TRBV11-3 to TRBJ1-1, with D maybe TRBD1 (6 bases). This CDR3 has 15 residues. In germline, CDR1 is SGHNT, CDR2 YENEEA. Trimming shortened V by 2 bases and J by 4 bases, and 14 bases separated the two germline ends.

The V gene is TRBV7-8, the J gene TRBJ2-1; TRBD2 matches at 7 bases. Per germline, CDR1 SGHVS and CDR2 FQNEAQ. The CDR3 extends over 14 amino acids. Germline trimming cut 7 bases from V and 5 bases from J; bases unmatched to any gene: 8. CDR3 sequence (DNA): TGTGCCAGCACTAGCGGAGGATTTGACAATGAGCAGTTCTTC. Translating it yields CASTSGGFDNEQFF.

This clone was counted between two and nine times. This sequence joins TRBV11-1 and TRBJ2-3; 9 bases are shared with TRBD2. This CDR3 has 15 amino acids. Trimming removed 5 bases from V and 1 base from J; junction bases left unmatched: 4. Per the germline V gene, CDR1 is SGHAT and CDR2 is FQDESV (reference sequence). Here the CDR3 reads CASSTRTSGTDTQYF. CDR3 bases: TGTGCCAGCAGCACGAGGACTAGCGGCACAGATACGCAGTATTTT.

The chain joins TRBV28 to TRBJ2-7; a weak D match, TRBD1 (6 bases). V lost 4 bases to trimming and J lost 3 bases, with 16 bases between them. The CDR3 length is 15 residues. The germline gives CDR1 MDHEN, CDR2 SYDVKM. The DNA for the CDR3 is TGTGCCAGCAGTTCACCTCCCGACAGGAACTACGAGCAGTACTTC. Translated, it gives CASSSPPDRNYEQYF. Combining the CDR3 with reference TRBV28 and TRBJ2-7 gives the whole variable domain DVKVTQSSRYLVKRTGEKVFLECVQDMDHENMFWYRQDPGLGLRLIYFSYDVKMKEKGDIPEGYSVSREKKERFSLILESASTNQTSMYLCASSSPPDRNYEQYFGPGTRLTVT.

The genes are TRBV15 and TRBJ1-1; D gene uncertain. There are 14 residues in the CDR3. Trimming shortened V by 0 bases and J by 7 bases, and 12 bases separated the two germline ends. The germline V gene encodes CDR1 LNHNV and CDR2 YYDKDF (reference sequence). CDR3 sequence reads: CATSRDGGQLEAFF. Written as DNA, the CDR3 is TGTGCCACCAGCAGAGATGGAGGCCAGCTTGAAGCTTTCTTT.

This chain connects TRBV7-3 to TRBJ2-1; 7 positions agree with TRBD2. V lost 2 bases and J lost 6; bases outside the gene matches: 7. Germline-derived CDR1 and CDR2 are SGHTA and FQGTGA. The CDR3 totals 15 residues. This CDR3 reads CASSLDSGAGNEQFF. The CDR3 bases are TGTGCCAGCAGCTTAGACAGCGGGGCTGGCAATGAGCAGTTCTTC. Based on the CDR3 plus reference TRBV7-3 and TRBJ2-1, the full variable domain is GAGVSQTPSNKVTEKGKYVELRCDPISGHTALYWYRQSLGQGPEFLIYFQGTGAADDSGLPNDRFFAVRPEGSVSTLKIQRTERGDSAVYLCASSLDSGAGNEQFFGPGTRLTVL.

The chain is built from TRBV5-1 and TRBJ2-6; TRBD1 might be the D (6 bases). Germline lookup yields CDR1 SGHRS and CDR2 YFSETQ. Trimming cost V 7 bases and J 2 bases, with 10 bases left between them. This CDR3 is built from 14 residues. In DNA form, the CDR3 reads TGCGCCAGCGCACAGGGCCCTGGGGCCAACGTCCTGACTTTC. Its translation is CASAQGPGANVLTF.

Written as DNA, the CDR3 is TGTGCCAGCAGCTTAGCTAGCGGGAGTCATGAGCAGTTCTTC. It codes for CASSLASGSHEQFF. This rearrangement joins TRBV7-9 to TRBJ2-1, with 9 bases lining up with TRBD2. Germline CDR1 is SEHNR and CDR2 is FQNEAQ (reference sequence). There are 14 residues in the CDR3. V shed 0 bases and J 8 bases; nucleotides not matched to a gene: 2.

This chain links TRBV7-2 with TRBJ2-3, with 10 bases matching TRBD2. CDR1 and CDR2 from the germline V gene are SGHTA and FQGNSA. V trimming: 2 bases; J trimming: 6 bases; junction bases outside the gene matches: 11. CDR3 size: 17 residues. CDR3 region: CASSLMGLAPWADTQYF. The CDR3 coding sequence is TGTGCCAGCAGCTTAATGGGACTAGCGCCCTGGGCGGATACGCAGTATTTT.

The chain has TRBV28 and TRBJ1-2, with 10 bases that match TRBD1. The CDR3 covers 14 residues. Germline V gene data show CDR1 as MDHEN and CDR2 as SYDVKM. With 7 bases clipped from V and 8 bases from J, the junction kept 10 bases outside the gene matches. The CDR3: CASTAGQGREGYTF. The CDR3, as DNA: TGTGCCAGCACCGCGGGACAGGGGCGGGAGGGCTACACCTTC.

The rearrangement links TRBV19 to TRBJ2-1; 9 bases map to TRBD2. Germline V gene lookup returns CDR1 LNHDA and CDR2 SQIVND (reference sequence). This CDR3 contains 17 residues. V lost 4 bases to trimming and J lost 5 bases; unmatched junction nucleotides: 12. CDR3 bases: TGTGCCAGTAGTAAAAGCCCGGGACTAGCAATCAACAATGAGCAGTTCTTC. Its translation: CASSKSPGLAINNEQFF.

DNA for the CDR3: TGTGCCAGCAGCTTATATAGAGGGTACGACGAGCAGTACTTC. Translation: CASSLYRGYDEQYF. This chain joins TRBV11-2 and TRBJ2-7; a weak D match, TRBD2 (5 bases). The CDR3 extends over 14 amino acids. CDR1 SGHAT and CDR2 FQNNGV come from the germline V gene. V shed 2 bases and J shed 5 bases, with 13 bases lying between them.

The chain joins TRBV9 to TRBJ1-5, with D tentatively TRBD1 (6 bases). The germline gives CDR1 SGDLS, CDR2 YYNGEE. This CDR3 is 16 amino acids long. Trimming took 0 bases from V and 5 from J, leaving 15 bases between them. CDR3 DNA sequence: TGTGCCAGCAGCGTAGTTAACAGGGTGGGAGATCAGCCCCAGCATTTT. Amino acid sequence: CASSVVNRVGDQPQHF. Filled out from reference TRBV9 and TRBJ1-5, the complete variable domain reads DSGVTQTPKHLITATGQRVTLRCSPRSGDLSVYWYQQSLDQGLQFLIQYYNGEERAKGNILERFSAQQFPDLHSELNLSSLELGDSALYFCASSVVNRVGDQPQHFGDGTRLSIL.

The chain is built from TRBV18 and TRBJ2-7; the match to TRBD1 covers 9 bases. The germline gives CDR1 KGHSH, CDR2 LQKENI. The CDR3 totals 16 residues. The V gene end was trimmed by 6 bases and the J gene end by 0 bases; junction bases not matched to a gene: 9. The CDR3 DNA follows: TGTGCCAGCTCCATCACAGGGGGCCGGGGCTCCTACGAGCAGTACTTC. Its protein is CASSITGGRGSYEQYF.

The chain is built from TRBV7-3 and TRBJ1-1; D possibly corresponds to TRBD1 (6 bases). Trimming stripped 5 bases from V and 2 bases from J, with 9 bases between. CDR1 is SGHTA and CDR2 is FQGTGA in the germline V gene. The CDR3 has 13 amino acids. CDR3: CASSLDSNTEAFF. CDR3 DNA sequence: TGTGCCAGCAGCCTGGACAGCAACACTGAAGCTTTCTTT.